This TCR beta chain is drawn from a study of prognosis after radiotherapy for stage I lung cancer. About the research overall: Each non-small cell lung cancer patient was deemed medically inoperable.

This clonotype was seen repeatedly, ten times or more. This CDR3 has 12 amino acids. The V end lost 8 bases, the J end lost 2 bases, and 6 bases lay between the germline ends. Germline-derived CDR1 and CDR2 are ENHRY and SYGVKD. By two-round multiplex PCR, the TCR beta CDR3 was amplified from genomic DNA. First-round PCR, the initial amplification, used primers specific to each TRBV and TRBJ gene. TCRdb reprocessed the multiplex PCR reads via MiXCR and lists one record per CDR3 protein. The sample records 25,000 to 30,000 distinct CDR3 sequences, roughly 40% being singletons. V and J are TRBV10-3 and TRBJ2-2; tentatively, D is TRBD1 (6 bases). Here the sequenced sample was PBMCs, taken before or after stereotactic body radiation therapy (not recorded which). This sequence was found in a donor at least 50 years old with non-small cell lung cancer. Written as DNA, the CDR3 is TGTGCCATCGGGGGCAACACCGGGGAGCTGTTTTTT. Translating gives CAIGGNTGELFF.